This T cell receptor beta chain emerged from a study of graft-versus-host responses after intestinal transplantation. As for this clone: Its antigen is undetermined.

Germline-derived CDR1 and CDR2 are SGHAT and FQNNGV. Trimming took off 0 bases at V and 3 bases at J, with 5 bases between the two ends. The CDR3 runs 14 residues. Assay used: immunoSEQ multiplex PCR; TCRdb lists only in-frame clones, some missing. The top ten hold approximately 0.3% of the sample, which has more than 80,000 clones, 88% seen once. Sequencing was performed on unstimulated CD4+ T cells sorted from spleen or lymph node cells, taken before transplant. The sequence was obtained from a human donor who was the organ donor for an intestinal transplant. This chain links TRBV11-2 with TRBJ2-2; D is unclear. In nucleotides, the CDR3 is TGTGCCAGCAGCTTAGATCACTACACCGGGGAGCTGTTTTTT. Its protein product is CASSLDHYTGELFF.